Listed here is a single TCR beta chain. TCRdb called the 5' RACE reads again in MiXCR, with one record for every CDR3 protein. This sample yields more than 1.5 million distinct CDR3 sequences, of which about 32% are seen a single time; roughly 0.3% belongs to the top ten. This specimen belongs to a study of identical twins. The V end lost 4 bases, the J end lost 3 bases, and 13 bases lay between the germline ends. This CDR3 spans 16 amino acids. CDR1 is MGHDK and CDR2 is SYGVNS in the germline V gene. The specimen sequenced was cord blood. This receptor was identified in a newborn girl in good health. V gene TRBV25-1 combines with J gene TRBJ2-6; the D gene is possibly TRBD1 (5 bases). The CDR3 nucleotides read TGTGCCAGCAGTGGGTACAGGAGTCATGGGGCCAACGTCCTGACTTTC. This translates into CASSGYRSHGANVLTF.